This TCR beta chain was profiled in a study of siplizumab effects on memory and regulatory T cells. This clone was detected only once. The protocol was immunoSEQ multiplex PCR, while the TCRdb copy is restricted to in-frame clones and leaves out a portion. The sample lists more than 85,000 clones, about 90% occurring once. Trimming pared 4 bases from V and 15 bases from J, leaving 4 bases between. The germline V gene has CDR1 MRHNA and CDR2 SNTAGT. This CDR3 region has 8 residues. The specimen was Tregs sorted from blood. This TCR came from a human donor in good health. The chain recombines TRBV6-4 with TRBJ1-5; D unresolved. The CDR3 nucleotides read TGTGCCAGCAGTGGGGGGCATTTT. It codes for CASSGGHF.